Following are 18 T cell receptor beta chains from one sample sequenced in a study of control samples from healthy donors and cancer patients. TCRdb's table, derived via immunoSEQ multiplex PCR, lists solely in-frame clones and lacks some. The sample includes approximately 100,000 clones, around nine tenths of them seen just once. What was sequenced was blood. Source of these receptors: a woman aged 18-30 years in good health.

V and J are TRBV7-9 and TRBJ1-1; D might be TRBD1 (6 bases). The germline CDR1 and CDR2 sequences are SEHNR and FQNEAQ (reference sequence). This CDR3 comprises 16 residues. Deletions cut 8 bases from V and 0 bases from J, with 19 bases between. The DNA for the CDR3 is TGTGCCAGCGGACCCGTGGGGGACACCATGAACACTGAAGCTTTCTTT. Amino acid sequence: CASGPVGDTMNTEAFF.

V usage is TRBV7-9 and J usage is TRBJ2-7; no clear D. This CDR3 spans 13 amino acids. Trimming removed 4 bases from V and 9 bases from J, with 16 bases in between. Per germline, CDR1 SEHNR and CDR2 FQNEAQ (reference sequence). The CDR3 reads CASSWADGVRQYF. The CDR3 DNA reads TGTGCCAGCAGCTGGGCCGACGGAGTCCGGCAGTACTTC.

The V call is TRBV6-6, the J call TRBJ2-7, with D tentatively TRBD1 (6 bases). The CDR3 loop spans 11 amino acids. Deletions cut 0 bases from V and 9 bases from J, with 6 bases between. Germline values: CDR1 MNHNY, CDR2 SVGAGI (reference sequence). In DNA, the CDR3 is TGTGCCAGCAGTTACTCGACAGGGCAGTACTTC. Protein: CASSYSTGQYF.

The V gene is TRBV14, the J gene TRBJ1-6; maybe TRBD1 (6 bases). This CDR3 has 17 amino acids. The V gene's germline CDR1 is SGHDN and CDR2 FVKESK. Trimming left V 3 bases short and J 1 base short, with 13 bases between. In DNA form, the CDR3 reads TGTGCCAGCAGCCATGCGGGACAAAGATCCTATAATTCACCCCTCCACTTT. Its protein product is CASSHAGQRSYNSPLHF.

This chain links TRBV12-3 or TRBV12-4 with TRBJ1-1; D is unresolved. Trimming took off 3 bases at V and 1 base at J, with 6 bases between the two ends. The CDR3 extends over 13 amino acids. The CDR3 nucleotides read TGTGCCAGCAGTTTCCAGCAGAACACTGAAGCTTTCTTT. This sequence encodes CASSFQQNTEAFF.

The genes are TRBV24-1 and TRBJ2-3; 9 bases agree with TRBD2. In germline, CDR1 is KGHDR, CDR2 SFDVKD. The CDR3 runs 12 residues. Unmatched junction bases numbered 1, after V lost 9 bases and J lost 4 bases. Here the CDR3 reads CATAGGADTQYF. The CDR3 DNA is TGTGCCACCGCGGGGGGGGCAGATACGCAGTATTTT.

The J gene is TRBJ2-7, the V gene TRBV2; D is unresolved. Germline V lookup: CDR1 SNHLY, CDR2 FYNNEI. The ends were cut back, 3 bases at V and 2 bases at J, with 11 bases in the middle. The CDR3 sequence is 14 residues long. The CDR3 sequence is CASSESRSPYEQYF. The CDR3 coding sequence is TGTGCCAGCAGTGAGTCCCGGAGCCCCTACGAGCAGTACTTC.

The V call is TRBV9, the J call TRBJ1-1, with D unclear. This CDR3 spans 15 amino acids. Trimming stripped 0 bases from V and 6 bases from J, with 15 bases between. Germline CDR1 and CDR2: SGDLS and YYNGEE. As DNA, the CDR3 is TGTGCCAGCAGCGTAGGGGAGGGCCCCTTCTCTGAAGCTTTCTTT. It yields the protein CASSVGEGPFSEAFF.

The J gene is TRBJ1-3, the V gene TRBV7-8; D unclear. V lost 2 bases and J 4 bases, leaving 9 bases between the germline ends. In germline, CDR1 is SGHVS, CDR2 FQNEAQ. The CDR3 covers 14 residues. CDR3 sequence reads: CASSLNQYGNTIYF. DNA for the CDR3: TGTGCCAGCAGCTTAAACCAGTACGGAAACACCATATATTTT.

The count of this clone is one. The rearrangement joins TRBV6-1 to TRBJ2-7, with 7 bases lining up with TRBD1. Per the germline V gene, CDR1 is MNHNS and CDR2 is SASEGT. Losses at the gene ends were 2 bases for V and 2 bases for J; bases not matched to a gene: 6. The CDR3 totals 15 residues. Here the CDR3 reads CASSELTGSAYEQYF. CDR3 DNA: TGTGCCAGCAGTGAATTGACAGGGTCTGCCTACGAGCAGTACTTC.

The chain couples TRBV19 to TRBJ1-1; D possibly corresponds to TRBD1 (5 bases). CDR1 is LNHDA, CDR2 SQIVND, per germline (reference sequence). This CDR3 comprises 14 residues. Trimming removed 3 bases from V and 0 bases from J, with 8 bases in between. The CDR3 is CASSIGGLNTEAFF. The CDR3, as DNA: TGTGCCAGTAGTATCGGGGGGTTGAACACTGAAGCTTTCTTT.

J is TRBJ1-2 and V is TRBV4-2; 9 positions agree with TRBD1. The CDR3 has 18 residues. Germline values: CDR1 LGHNA, CDR2 YNFKEQ. The V segment lost 0 bases and the J segment 2 bases; nucleotides outside the gene matches: 10. In nucleotides, the CDR3 is TGTGCCAGCAGCCAAGATTTGCGGACAGGGGCCTCCAACTATGGCTACACCTTC. Translating gives CASSQDLRTGASNYGYTF.

The gene calls are TRBV28 and TRBJ2-7; D may match TRBD1 or TRBD2 (5 bases each). Germline CDR1 reads MDHEN; CDR2 reads SYDVKM. Trimming removed 4 bases at V and 3 bases at J, with 16 bases between. This CDR3 contains 15 residues. The CDR3 bases are TGTGCCAGCAGTTGGGACGCCTCGGGCGGCTACGAGCAGTACTTC. Its translation: CASSWDASGGYEQYF.

The CDR3 nucleotides read TGTGCCAGCAGTGGCGGGGGGGACCGCACAGATACGCAGTATTTT. This encodes CASSGGGDRTDTQYF. The chain employs TRBV2 and TRBJ2-3; TRBD2 aligns across 9 bases. The germline V gene encodes CDR1 SNHLY and CDR2 FYNNEI. The CDR3 sequence is 15 residues long. V trimming: 4 bases; J trimming: 1 base; junction bases outside the gene matches: 3.

The chain combines TRBV3-1 (or the pseudogene TRBV3-2) with TRBJ2-3, with 9 bases fitting TRBD2. There are 20 residues in the CDR3. V gave up 1 base and J gave up 3 bases; unmatched junction bases: 17. CDR1 LGHDT and CDR2 YNNKEL come from the germline V gene (reference sequence). CDR3 sequence: CASSQAKPISRGGQTDTQYF. The CDR3 DNA sequence: TGTGCCAGCAGCCAAGCTAAACCCATCTCGCGGGGGGGCCAAACAGATACGCAGTATTTT.

The chain carries TRBV5-8 and TRBJ1-2; D unclear. CDR1 SGHTS and CDR2 YDEGEE come from the germline V gene. Trimming removed 3 bases at V and 4 bases at J, with 10 bases between. CDR3 length: 13 amino acids. CDR3: CASSSYDTYGYTF. CDR3 DNA: TGTGCCAGCAGCTCCTACGACACCTATGGCTACACCTTC.

The chain couples TRBV5-6 to TRBJ1-4; D remains unclear. The CDR3 covers 14 residues. Germline loops: CDR1 SGHDT, CDR2 YYEEEE. Trimming pared 0 bases from V and 0 bases from J, leaving 3 bases between. The CDR3 bases are TGTGCCAGCAGCTTGGGGGCAACTAATGAAAAACTGTTTTTT. Translating it yields CASSLGATNEKLFF.

The chain recombines TRBV5-4 with TRBJ2-3; 7 nucleotides align to TRBD2. Germline assignment: CDR1 SGHNT and CDR2 YYREEE (reference sequence). This CDR3 spans 15 amino acids. The J segment lost 0 bases and the V segment lost 4 bases, leaving 5 bases of the junction unmatched. The chain's CDR3 is CASSRGLTSTDTQYF. As DNA, the CDR3 is TGTGCCAGCAGCCGGGGACTAACTAGCACAGATACGCAGTATTTT.